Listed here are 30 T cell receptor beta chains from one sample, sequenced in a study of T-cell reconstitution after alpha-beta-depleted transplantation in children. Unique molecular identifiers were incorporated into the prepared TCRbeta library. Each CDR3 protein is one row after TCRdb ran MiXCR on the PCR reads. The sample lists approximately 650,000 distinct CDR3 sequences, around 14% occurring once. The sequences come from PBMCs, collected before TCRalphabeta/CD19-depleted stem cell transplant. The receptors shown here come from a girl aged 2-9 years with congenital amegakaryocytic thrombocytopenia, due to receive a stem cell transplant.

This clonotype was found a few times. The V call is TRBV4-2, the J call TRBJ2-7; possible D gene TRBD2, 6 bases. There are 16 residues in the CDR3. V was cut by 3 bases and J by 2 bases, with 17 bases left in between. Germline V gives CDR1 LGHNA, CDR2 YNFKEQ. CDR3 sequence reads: CASSHGPQRVAYEQYF. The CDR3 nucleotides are TGTGCCAGCAGCCACGGCCCCCAGCGGGTCGCCTACGAGCAGTACTTC.

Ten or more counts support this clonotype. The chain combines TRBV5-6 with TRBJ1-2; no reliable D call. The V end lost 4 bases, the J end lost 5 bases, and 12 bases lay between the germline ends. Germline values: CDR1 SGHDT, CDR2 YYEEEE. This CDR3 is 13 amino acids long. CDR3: CASSPDRSYGYTF. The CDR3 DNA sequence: TGTGCCAGCAGCCCAGATCGTTCGTATGGCTACACCTTC.

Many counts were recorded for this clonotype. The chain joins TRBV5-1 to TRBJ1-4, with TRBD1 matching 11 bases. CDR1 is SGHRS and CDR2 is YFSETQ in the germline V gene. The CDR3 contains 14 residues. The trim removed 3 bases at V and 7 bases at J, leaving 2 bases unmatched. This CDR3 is CASSWTGGFEKLFF. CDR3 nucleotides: TGCGCCAGCAGCTGGACAGGGGGCTTTGAAAAACTGTTTTTT.

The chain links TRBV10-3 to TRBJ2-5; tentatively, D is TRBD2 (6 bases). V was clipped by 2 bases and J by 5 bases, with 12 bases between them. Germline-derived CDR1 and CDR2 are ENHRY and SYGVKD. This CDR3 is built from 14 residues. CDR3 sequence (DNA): TGTGCCATCAGTGAGAGCGGGCCGGGGGAGACCCAGTACTTC. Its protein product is CAISESGPGETQYF.

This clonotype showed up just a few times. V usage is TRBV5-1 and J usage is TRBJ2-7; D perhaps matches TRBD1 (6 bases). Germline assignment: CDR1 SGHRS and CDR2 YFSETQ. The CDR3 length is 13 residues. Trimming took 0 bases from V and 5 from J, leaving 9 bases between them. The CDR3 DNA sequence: TGCGCCAGCAGCTTGGCACAGGGAAACGAGCAGTACTTC. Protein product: CASSLAQGNEQYF.

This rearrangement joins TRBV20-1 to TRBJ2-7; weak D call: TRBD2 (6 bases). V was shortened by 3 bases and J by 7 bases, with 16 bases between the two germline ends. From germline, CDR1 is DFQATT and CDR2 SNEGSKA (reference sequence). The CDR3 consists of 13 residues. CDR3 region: CSASGPGVWEQYF. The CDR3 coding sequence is TGCAGTGCTAGTGGTCCGGGAGTGTGGGAGCAGTACTTC.

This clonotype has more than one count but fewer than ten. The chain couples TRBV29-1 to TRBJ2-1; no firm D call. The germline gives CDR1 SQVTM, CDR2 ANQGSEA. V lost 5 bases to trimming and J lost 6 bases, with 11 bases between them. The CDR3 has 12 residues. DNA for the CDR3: TGCAGCGTTAAGACCAACTCCAATGAGCAGTTCTTC. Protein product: CSVKTNSNEQFF.

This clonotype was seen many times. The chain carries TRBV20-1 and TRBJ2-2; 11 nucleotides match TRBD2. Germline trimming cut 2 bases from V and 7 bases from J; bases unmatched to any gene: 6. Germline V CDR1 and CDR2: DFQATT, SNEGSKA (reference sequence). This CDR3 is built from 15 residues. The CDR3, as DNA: TGCAGTGCTAGACTTCCACTAGCGGGAGACGGGGAGCTGTTTTTT. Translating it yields CSARLPLAGDGELFF.

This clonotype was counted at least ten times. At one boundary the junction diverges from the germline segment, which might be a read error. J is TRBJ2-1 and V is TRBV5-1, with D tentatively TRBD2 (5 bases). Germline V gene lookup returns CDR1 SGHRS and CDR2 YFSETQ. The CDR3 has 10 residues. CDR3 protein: CASSGNEQFF. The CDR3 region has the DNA TGTGCCAGCAGCGGCAATGAGCAGTTCTTC.

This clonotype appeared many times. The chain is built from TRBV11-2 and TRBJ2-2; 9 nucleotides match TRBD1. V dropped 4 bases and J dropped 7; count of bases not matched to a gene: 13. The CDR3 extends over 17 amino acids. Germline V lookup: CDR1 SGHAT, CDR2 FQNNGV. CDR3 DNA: TGTGCCAGCAGCTCCCGCTCCCAACAGGGGGCGTACGGGGAGCTGTTTTTT. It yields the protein CASSSRSQQGAYGELFF.

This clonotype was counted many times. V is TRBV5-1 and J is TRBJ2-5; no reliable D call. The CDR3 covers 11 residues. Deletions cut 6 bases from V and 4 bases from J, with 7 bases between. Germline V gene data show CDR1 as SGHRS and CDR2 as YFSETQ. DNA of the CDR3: TGCGCCAGCACTAATAGAGAGACCCAGTACTTC. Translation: CASTNRETQYF.

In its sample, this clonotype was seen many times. CDR3 DNA sequence: TGTGCCAGCAGCGTAGCCAGGCCCGCGAACACCGGGGAGCTGTTTTTT. The encoded protein is CASSVARPANTGELFF. This chain links TRBV9 with TRBJ2-2, with D unclear. Germline values: CDR1 SGDLS, CDR2 YYNGEE. The CDR3 is made up of 16 amino acids. V lost 0 bases to trimming and J lost 0 bases, with 9 bases between them.

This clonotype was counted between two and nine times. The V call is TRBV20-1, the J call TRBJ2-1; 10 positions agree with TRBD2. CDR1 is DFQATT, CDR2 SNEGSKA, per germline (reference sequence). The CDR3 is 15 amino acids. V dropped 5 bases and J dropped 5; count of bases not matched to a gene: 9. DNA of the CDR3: TGCAGTGCTCAGCCTGTGGGACTAGCGCACAATGAGCAGTTCTTC. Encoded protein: CSAQPVGLAHNEQFF.

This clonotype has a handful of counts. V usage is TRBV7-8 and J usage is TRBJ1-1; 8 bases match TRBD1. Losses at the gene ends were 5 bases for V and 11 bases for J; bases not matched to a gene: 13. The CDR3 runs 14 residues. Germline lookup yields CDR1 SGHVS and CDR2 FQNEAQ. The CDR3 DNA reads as TGTGCCAGCAGCCGGAGGGGACAGGAGGAACTGGCTTTCTTT. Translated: CASSRRGQEELAFF.

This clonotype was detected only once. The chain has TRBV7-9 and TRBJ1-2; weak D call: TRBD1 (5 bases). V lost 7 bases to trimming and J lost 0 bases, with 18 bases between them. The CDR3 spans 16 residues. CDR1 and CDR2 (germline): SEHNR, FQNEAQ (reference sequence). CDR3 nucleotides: TGTGCCAGCACGATGACTATCAGCAGGGCTAACTATGGCTACACCTTC. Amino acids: CASTMTISRANYGYTF.

The CDR3 sequence: CASSPDQGATRELFF. CDR3 DNA sequence: TGTGCCAGCAGCCCCGATCAGGGGGCGACCCGGGAGCTGTTTTTT. The chain combines TRBV12-3 or TRBV12-4 with TRBJ2-2, with TRBD1 matching over 8 bases. V lost 6 bases and J lost 9; bases outside the gene matches: 12. This CDR3 region has 15 residues.

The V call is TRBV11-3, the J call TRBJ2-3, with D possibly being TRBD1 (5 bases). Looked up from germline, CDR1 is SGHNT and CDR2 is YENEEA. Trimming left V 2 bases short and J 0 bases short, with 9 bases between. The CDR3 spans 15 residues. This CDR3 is CASSLRQTSTDTQYF. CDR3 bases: TGTGCCAGCAGCTTACGACAGACAAGCACAGATACGCAGTATTTT.

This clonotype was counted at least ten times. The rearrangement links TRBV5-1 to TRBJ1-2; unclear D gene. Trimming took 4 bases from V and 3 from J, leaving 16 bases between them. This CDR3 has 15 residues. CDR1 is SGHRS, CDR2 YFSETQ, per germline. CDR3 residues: CASSLLYRGYYGYTF. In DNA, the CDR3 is TGCGCCAGCAGCCTCCTCTACCGCGGTTACTATGGCTACACCTTC.

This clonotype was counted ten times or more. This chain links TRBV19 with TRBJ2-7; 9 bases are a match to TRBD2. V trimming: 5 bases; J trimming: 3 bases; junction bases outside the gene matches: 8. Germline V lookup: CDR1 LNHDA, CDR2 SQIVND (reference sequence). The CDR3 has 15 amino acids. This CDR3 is CASSSLDSGSYEQYF. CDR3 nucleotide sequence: TGTGCCAGTAGTTCCTTGGATAGCGGGAGCTACGAGCAGTACTTC.

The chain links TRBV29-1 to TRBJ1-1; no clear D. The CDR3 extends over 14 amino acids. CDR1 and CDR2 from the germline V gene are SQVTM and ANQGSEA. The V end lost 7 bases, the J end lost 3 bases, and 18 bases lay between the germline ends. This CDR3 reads CSARGFAGDTEAFF. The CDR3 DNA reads TGCAGCGCAAGAGGGTTTGCTGGGGACACTGAAGCTTTCTTT.

CDR3 residues: CASSQKNQGLGTEAFF. CDR3 nucleotides: TGTGCCAGCAGCCAAAAAAACCAGGGGTTAGGCACTGAAGCTTTCTTT. This chain links TRBV3-1 with TRBJ1-1; D possibly corresponds to TRBD1 (6 bases). The CDR3 runs 16 residues. Germline-derived CDR1 and CDR2 are LGHDT and YNNKEL (reference sequence). Trimming pared 2 bases from V and 4 bases from J, leaving 17 bases between. Complete variable domain (other parts from reference TRBV3-1 and TRBJ1-1): DTAVSQTPKYLVTQMGNDKSIKCEQNLGHDTMYWYKQDSKKFLKIMFSYNNKELIINETVPNRFSPKSPDKAHLNLHINSLELGDSAVYFCASSQKNQGLGTEAFFGQGTRLTVV.

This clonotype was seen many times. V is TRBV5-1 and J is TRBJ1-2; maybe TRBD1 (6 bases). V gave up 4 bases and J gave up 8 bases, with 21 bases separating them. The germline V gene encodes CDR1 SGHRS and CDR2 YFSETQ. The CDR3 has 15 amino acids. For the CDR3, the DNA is TGCGCCAGCAGCCATGAACGGGACATTCTAAGCGGCTACACCTTC. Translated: CASSHERDILSGYTF. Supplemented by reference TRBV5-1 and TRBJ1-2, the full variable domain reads KAGVTQTPRYLIKTRGQQVTLSCSPISGHRSVSWYQQTPGQGLQFLFEYFSETQRNKGNFPGRFSGRQFSNSRSEMNVSTLELGDSALYLCASSHERDILSGYTFGSGTRLTVV.

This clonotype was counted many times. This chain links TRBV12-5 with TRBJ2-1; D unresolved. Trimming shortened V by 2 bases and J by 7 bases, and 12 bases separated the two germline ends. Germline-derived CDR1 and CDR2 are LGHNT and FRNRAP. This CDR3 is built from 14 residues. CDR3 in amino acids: CASGLPRYGNEQFF. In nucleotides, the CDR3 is TGTGCTAGTGGTTTGCCGCGTTATGGGAATGAGCAGTTCTTC.

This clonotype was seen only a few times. This CDR3 is CSVEDFAGNTIYF. The CDR3 DNA follows: TGCAGCGTTGAAGATTTCGCTGGAAACACCATATATTTT. The rearrangement links TRBV29-1 to TRBJ1-3; D ambiguous. CDR1 is SQVTM and CDR2 is ANQGSEA in the germline V gene. CDR3 length equals 13 residues. Trimming removed 0 bases at V and 2 bases at J, with 5 bases between.

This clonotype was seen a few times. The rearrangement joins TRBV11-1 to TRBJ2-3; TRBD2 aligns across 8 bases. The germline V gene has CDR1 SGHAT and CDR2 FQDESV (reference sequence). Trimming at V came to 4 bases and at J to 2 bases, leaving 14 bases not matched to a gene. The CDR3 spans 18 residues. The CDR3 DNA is TGTGCCAGCAGCTACCCGAAAGGCACTAGCGGATTCACAGATACGCAGTATTTT. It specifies CASSYPKGTSGFTDTQYF.

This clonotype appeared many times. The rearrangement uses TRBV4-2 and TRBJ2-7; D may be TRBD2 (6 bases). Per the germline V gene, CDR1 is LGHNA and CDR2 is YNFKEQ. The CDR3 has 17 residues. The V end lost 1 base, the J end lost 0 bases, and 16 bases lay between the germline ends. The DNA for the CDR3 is TGTGCCAGCAGCCAAGGGGATCTAGCGTGGAGCTCCTACGAGCAGTACTTC. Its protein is CASSQGDLAWSSYEQYF.

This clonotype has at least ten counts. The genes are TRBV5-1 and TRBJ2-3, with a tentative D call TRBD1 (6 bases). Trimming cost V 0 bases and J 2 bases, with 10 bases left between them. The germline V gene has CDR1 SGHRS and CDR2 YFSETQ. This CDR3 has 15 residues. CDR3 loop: CASSLANRDTDTQYF. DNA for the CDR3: TGCGCCAGCAGCTTGGCCAACAGGGACACAGATACGCAGTATTTT.

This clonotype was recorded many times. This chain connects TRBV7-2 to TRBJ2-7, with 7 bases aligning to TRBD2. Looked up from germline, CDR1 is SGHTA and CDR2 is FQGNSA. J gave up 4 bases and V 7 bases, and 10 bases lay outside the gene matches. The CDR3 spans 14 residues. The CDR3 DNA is TGTGCCAGCATCCCCAGAGCTAGCGGATACGAGCAGTACTTC. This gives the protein CASIPRASGYEQYF.

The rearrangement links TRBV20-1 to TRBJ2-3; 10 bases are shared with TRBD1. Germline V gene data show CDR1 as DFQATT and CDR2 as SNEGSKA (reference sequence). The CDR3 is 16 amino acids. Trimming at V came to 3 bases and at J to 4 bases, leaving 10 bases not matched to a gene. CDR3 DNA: TGCAGTGCTAGTCCTGACAGGGGGCGCCGGGCAGATACGCAGTATTTT. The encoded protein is CSASPDRGRRADTQYF.

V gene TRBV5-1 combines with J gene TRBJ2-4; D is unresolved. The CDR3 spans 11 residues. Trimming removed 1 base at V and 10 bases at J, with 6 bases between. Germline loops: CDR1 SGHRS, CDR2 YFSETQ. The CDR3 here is CASSLFGIQYF. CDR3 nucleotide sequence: TGCGCCAGCAGCTTGTTCGGTATTCAGTACTTC.